This entry is about one T cell receptor beta chain. The specificity of this receptor is unknown. Base quality data are lacking; no much larger clone is found one base away. V is cut back by 0 bases and J by 5 bases, with 9 bases in the junction unmatched. There are 15 amino acids in the CDR3, from cysteine to phenylalanine inclusive. The DNA shown is the 45-base CDR3, in frame from base 1. Via the germline V gene (reference sequence), CDR1 is GTSNPN and CDR2 SVGIG. This specimen comes from a study of OX40 agonist ivuxolimab in advanced cancers. In terms of the full investigation: The costimulatory receptor OX40 (CD134) was targeted by ivuxolimab, a fully human IgG2 agonistic monoclonal antibody. Intravenous ivuxolimab was administered to patients every 2 weeks at six dose levels: 0.01, 0.1, 0.3, 1.5, 3 and 10 mg/kg. Prior anti-PD-1, anti-PD-L1 or anti-CTLA-4 therapy was permitted, and checkpoint inhibitors had been received by less than 45% of dose-escalation patients. Partial responses occurred in three dose-escalation patients, of whom one had hepatocellular carcinoma and two had cutaneous melanoma. A male proportion of roughly 80% and a mean age of roughly 55 years, ranging from 23 to 79, were recorded for the dose-escalation cohort. Peripheral TCRbeta sequencing was intended to test whether TCR sequence diversity was altered and clonal T-cell expansion was caused by ivuxolimab. The paper reports the monotherapy dose-escalation portion (N of about 50 patients) of the phase I ivuxolimab trial. Of the approximately 50 patients in dose escalation, about 20 had hepatocellular carcinoma, some 15 had melanoma, 9 had renal cell carcinoma and 9 had head and neck cancer.

Patients with autoimmune disease history or receiving systemic immunosuppression were excluded from the trial. Peripheral blood for TCR sequencing was collected from all dose cohorts at baseline, on cycle 4 day 1, and on cycle 7 day 1. Samples came from an open-label, multicenter, first-in-human phase I dose-escalation trial of ivuxolimab. The trial enrolled adults with locally advanced or metastatic head and neck squamous cell, hepatocellular, melanoma or renal cell carcinoma. Before TCR sequencing, CD4+ T cells and CD8+ T cells were sorted from peripheral blood as separate populations. Overall results and qualifications from the work: After ivuxolimab, CD8+ T cells had more expanded clones than CD4+ T cells on average. Antigen specificity was not determined for the clonally expanded peripheral T cells. Clonal expansion of both CD4+ and CD8+ blood T cells was observed from baseline to week 6 at doses 0.1 to 3.0 mg/kg. Low levels of normalized T-cell clonal expansion were also seen in some nonresponding patients. In partial responders in the 0.1-3.0 mg/kg groups, normalized peripheral clonal expansion was found to be among the lowest, especially among CD8+ T cells.

Genomic DNA was extracted from sorted cells for sequencing of the TCRbeta CDR3 region. TCRbeta CDR3 regions were sequenced using the immunoSEQ Assay. Sourced from immuneACCESS, this table was stored by TCRdb with only in-frame sequences that have V and J called. A share of the clones is absent; for the studies checked, an unresolved V gene accounts for under half, and the remainder has no known explanation. Recorded for this sample are about 62,000 clones; under 95% of them occurred a single time. Of the sample, approximately 0.64% is held by the ten largest clones. The specimen was CD4+ or CD8+ T cells sorted from blood, collected in a trial of the OX40 agonist ivuxolimab. The V gene is TRBV30 and the J gene is TRBJ1-1; TRBD1 agrees with 7 junctional bases. The receptor's source is an adult with an advanced solid tumor such as melanoma, head and neck, liver or kidney cancer. CDR3 protein: CAWSVTARGWTEAFF. At the DNA level, the sequence is TGTGCCTGGAGTGTAACTGCCAGGGGGTGGACTGAAGCTTTCTTT.